This is a list of T cell receptor beta chains from one sample in a study of blood T cell repertoires in COVID-19. Sequenced by immunoSEQ multiplex PCR; TCRdb stores in-frame clones only, minus some. The sample holds more than 150,000 clones; 86% are singletons and the top ten take about 20%. The sample taken for sequencing was peripheral blood. These receptors came from a man between 65 and 85 years old with active or convalescent COVID-19. Each CDR3 is given with its conserved first and last residue. D genes are given only for firm matches. Expanded clones are given a class, and other clones once, few, many or no size at all.

cdr3_aa: CAISDAPGQGSVQPQHF
cdr3_nt: TGTGCCATCAGTGATGCCCCAGGACAGGGGTCGGTACAGCCCCAGCATTTT
cdr3_length: 17
v_call: TRBV10-3
j_call: TRBJ1-5
d_call: TRBD1
clone_size: -

cdr3_aa: CASSPSTREETQYF
cdr3_nt: TGTGCCAGCAGCCCATCGACTAGGGAGGAGACCCAGTACTTC
cdr3_length: 14
v_call: TRBV7-8
j_call: TRBJ2-5
d_call: -
clone_size: -

cdr3_aa: CASKGEERGPGDTQYF
cdr3_nt: TGTGCCAGCAAGGGGGAGGAGCGGGGGCCGGGAGATACGCAGTATTTT
cdr3_length: 16
v_call: TRBV2
j_call: TRBJ2-3
d_call: TRBD2
clone_size: -

cdr3_aa: CASSSSYRARNEQYF
cdr3_nt: TGTGCCAGCAGCTCCTCCTACAGGGCGAGAAACGAGCAGTACTTC
cdr3_length: 15
v_call: TRBV11-2
j_call: TRBJ2-7
d_call: -
clone_size: -

cdr3_aa: CASSVGTSVATGELFF
cdr3_nt: TGTGCCAGCAGCGTAGGGACTAGCGTCGCCACCGGGGAGCTGTTTTTT
cdr3_length: 16
v_call: TRBV9
j_call: TRBJ2-2
d_call: TRBD2
clone_size: -

cdr3_aa: CASSPTESRGTQYF
cdr3_nt: TGTGCCAGCAGCCCGACGGAATCAAGAGGGACCCAGTACTTC
cdr3_length: 14
v_call: TRBV14
j_call: TRBJ2-5
d_call: -
clone_size: -

cdr3_aa: CASLPFNEQFF
cdr3_nt: TGTGCCAGCCTCCCTTTCAATGAGCAGTTCTTC
cdr3_length: 11
v_call: TRBV2
j_call: TRBJ2-1
d_call: -
clone_size: -

cdr3_aa: CASSSLIGGEFYGYTF
cdr3_nt: TGTGCCAGCAGTAGCCTTATAGGGGGCGAGTTCTATGGCTACACCTTC
cdr3_length: 16
v_call: TRBV25-1
j_call: TRBJ1-2
d_call: TRBD1
clone_size: once

cdr3_aa: CASSLTRASEQYF
cdr3_nt: TGTGCCAGCAGTTTAACCAGGGCTTCCGAGCAGTACTTC
cdr3_length: 13
v_call: TRBV27
j_call: TRBJ2-7
d_call: -
clone_size: -

cdr3_aa: CASSQAGGRAQGLTKNIQYF
cdr3_nt: TGTGCCAGCAGCCAAGCAGGCGGGAGGGCCCAGGGGTTGACCAAAAACATTCAGTACTTC
cdr3_length: 20
v_call: TRBV14
j_call: TRBJ2-4
d_call: TRBD2
clone_size: -

cdr3_aa: CASSLARRGRTGELFF
cdr3_nt: TGTGCCAGCAGCTTAGCGCGAAGGGGGCGCACCGGGGAGCTGTTTTTT
cdr3_length: 16
v_call: TRBV7-2
j_call: TRBJ2-2
d_call: TRBD1
clone_size: -

cdr3_aa: CASSLGRTFSYEQYF
cdr3_nt: TGTGCCAGCAGCCTGGGGCGGACTTTCTCCTACGAGCAGTACTTC
cdr3_length: 15
v_call: TRBV5-6
j_call: TRBJ2-7
d_call: -
clone_size: -

cdr3_aa: CATSRSLFGTGTYEQYF
cdr3_nt: TGTGCCACCAGCAGATCCCTCTTCGGGACAGGGACCTACGAGCAGTACTTC
cdr3_length: 17
v_call: TRBV15
j_call: TRBJ2-7
d_call: TRBD1
clone_size: -

cdr3_aa: CASSQAGTGGRSGNTIYF
cdr3_nt: TGTGCCAGCTCACAAGCCGGGACAGGGGGCAGAAGTGGAAACACCATATATTTT
cdr3_length: 18
v_call: TRBV18
j_call: TRBJ1-3
d_call: TRBD1
clone_size: -

cdr3_aa: CASSNHGDRAFF
cdr3_nt: TGTGCCAGCAGTAACCACGGAGATCGAGCTTTCTTT
cdr3_length: 12
v_call: TRBV2
j_call: TRBJ1-1
d_call: -
clone_size: -

cdr3_aa: CASSPPRANEQFF
cdr3_nt: TGTGCCAGCAGCCCCCCGCGGGCGAATGAGCAGTTCTTC
cdr3_length: 13
v_call: TRBV27
j_call: TRBJ2-1
d_call: -
clone_size: few

cdr3_aa: CASSFAGSSYNEQFF
cdr3_nt: TGCGCCAGCAGCTTCGCGGGGAGCTCCTACAATGAGCAGTTCTTC
cdr3_length: 15
v_call: TRBV5-1
j_call: TRBJ2-1
d_call: -
clone_size: -

cdr3_aa: CASSAPDRGATEAFF
cdr3_nt: TGTGCCAGCAGCGCCCCGGACAGGGGGGCCACTGAAGCTTTCTTT
cdr3_length: 15
v_call: TRBV9
j_call: TRBJ1-1
d_call: TRBD1
clone_size: once

cdr3_aa: CASRRDRSSYNEQFF
cdr3_nt: TGTGCCAGCAGGAGAGACAGAAGCTCCTACAATGAGCAGTTCTTC
cdr3_length: 15
v_call: TRBV6-4
j_call: TRBJ2-1
d_call: -
clone_size: -

cdr3_aa: CASSFGARGNTEAFF
cdr3_nt: TGTGCCAGCAGTTTTGGGGCTCGTGGCAACACTGAAGCTTTCTTT
cdr3_length: 15
v_call: TRBV27
j_call: TRBJ1-1
d_call: -
clone_size: -

cdr3_aa: CASSYGRGLEEKLFF
cdr3_nt: TGTGCCAGCAGTTACGGCCGGGGGTTGGAGGAAAAACTGTTTTTT
cdr3_length: 15
v_call: TRBV6-5
j_call: TRBJ1-4
d_call: -
clone_size: -

cdr3_aa: CASSFPGGDSGNTIYF
cdr3_nt: TGTGCCAGCAGTTTTCCAGGGGGCGACTCTGGAAACACCATATATTTT
cdr3_length: 16
v_call: TRBV28
j_call: TRBJ1-3
d_call: TRBD1
clone_size: -

cdr3_aa: CASSQEMTSGGTDTQYF
cdr3_nt: TGTGCCAGCAGCCAAGAAATGACTAGCGGGGGCACAGATACGCAGTATTTT
cdr3_length: 17
v_call: TRBV3-1/TRBV3-2
j_call: TRBJ2-3
d_call: TRBD2
clone_size: -

cdr3_aa: CSASWAGESYGYTF
cdr3_nt: TGCAGTGCTAGTTGGGCAGGGGAGAGTTATGGCTACACCTTC
cdr3_length: 14
v_call: TRBV20-1
j_call: TRBJ1-2
d_call: -
clone_size: -

cdr3_aa: CASSFLAGASYEQYF
cdr3_nt: TGTGCCAGCAGTTTTCTCGCGGGGGCCTCCTACGAGCAGTACTTC
cdr3_length: 15
v_call: TRBV27
j_call: TRBJ2-7
d_call: -
clone_size: once

cdr3_aa: CAITENTEAFF
cdr3_nt: TGTGCCATCACAGAGAACACTGAAGCTTTCTTT
cdr3_length: 11
v_call: TRBV12-3/TRBV12-4
j_call: TRBJ1-1
d_call: -
clone_size: -

cdr3_aa: CASRVERGATGELFF
cdr3_nt: TGCGCCAGCAGAGTTGAACGCGGGGCCACCGGGGAGCTGTTTTTT
cdr3_length: 15
v_call: TRBV4-1
j_call: TRBJ2-2
d_call: -
clone_size: -

cdr3_aa: CASSFGGSGNQPQHF
cdr3_nt: TGTGCCAGCAGTTTTGGGGGGTCGGGCAATCAGCCCCAGCATTTT
cdr3_length: 15
v_call: TRBV27
j_call: TRBJ1-5
d_call: -
clone_size: -

cdr3_aa: CASSLQEAGELFF
cdr3_nt: TGTGCCAGCAGCTTACAAGAGGCCGGGGAGCTGTTTTTT
cdr3_length: 13
v_call: TRBV7-3
j_call: TRBJ2-2
d_call: -
clone_size: -

cdr3_aa: CASSLQPNYGYTF
cdr3_nt: TGTGCCAGCAGCTTACAGCCGAACTATGGCTACACCTTC
cdr3_length: 13
v_call: TRBV6-5
j_call: TRBJ1-2
d_call: -
clone_size: -

cdr3_aa: CSVEDGGGGYTF
cdr3_nt: TGCAGCGTTGAAGATGGCGGAGGTGGCTACACCTTC
cdr3_length: 12
v_call: TRBV29-1
j_call: TRBJ1-2
d_call: -
clone_size: once

cdr3_aa: CASSDPGQGRTEAFF
cdr3_nt: TGCGCCAGCAGTGACCCCGGACAGGGGAGGACTGAAGCTTTCTTT
cdr3_length: 15
v_call: TRBV10-1
j_call: TRBJ1-1
d_call: TRBD1
clone_size: -

cdr3_aa: CASSIGLASGQETQYF
cdr3_nt: TGTGCCAGTAGTATAGGACTAGCGAGCGGGCAAGAGACCCAGTACTTC
cdr3_length: 16
v_call: TRBV19
j_call: TRBJ2-5
d_call: TRBD2
clone_size: -

cdr3_aa: CASSGVAGVGEQFF
cdr3_nt: TGTGCCAGCAGCGGGGTAGCGGGAGTGGGTGAGCAGTTCTTC
cdr3_length: 14
v_call: TRBV6-2/TRBV6-3
j_call: TRBJ2-1
d_call: TRBD2
clone_size: -

cdr3_aa: CASSPTGVTEAFF
cdr3_nt: TGTGCCAGCAGCCCTACAGGGGTCACTGAAGCTTTCTTT
cdr3_length: 13
v_call: TRBV11-3
j_call: TRBJ1-1
d_call: TRBD1
clone_size: -

cdr3_aa: CASTTTGQGAFF
cdr3_nt: TGTGCCAGTACCACCACCGGACAGGGGGCTTTCTTT
cdr3_length: 12
v_call: TRBV3-1/TRBV3-2
j_call: TRBJ1-1
d_call: TRBD1
clone_size: few

cdr3_aa: CASSDTGRTNEKLFF
cdr3_nt: TGTGCCAGCAGCGATACAGGGAGAACTAATGAAAAACTGTTTTTT
cdr3_length: 15
v_call: TRBV9
j_call: TRBJ1-4
d_call: -
clone_size: -

cdr3_aa: CASSLEGGVGEQFF
cdr3_nt: TGTGCCAGCAGTTTAGAGGGAGGGGTGGGTGAGCAGTTCTTC
cdr3_length: 14
v_call: TRBV27
j_call: TRBJ2-1
d_call: TRBD2
clone_size: -

cdr3_aa: CASSPMLQSYGYTF
cdr3_nt: TGCGCCAGCAGCCCTATGCTACAGAGCTATGGCTACACCTTC
cdr3_length: 14
v_call: TRBV4-1
j_call: TRBJ1-2
d_call: -
clone_size: -

cdr3_aa: CASSRPKTGVNTEAFF
cdr3_nt: TGCGCCAGCAGCCGACCCAAGACAGGCGTGAACACTGAAGCTTTCTTT
cdr3_length: 16
v_call: TRBV4-1
j_call: TRBJ1-1
d_call: -
clone_size: few

cdr3_aa: CASSQRDSKETQYF
cdr3_nt: TGCGCCAGCAGCCAACGGGACAGTAAAGAGACCCAGTACTTC
cdr3_length: 14
v_call: TRBV4-3
j_call: TRBJ2-5
d_call: TRBD1
clone_size: -

cdr3_aa: CASSYFQSGDTQYF
cdr3_nt: TGTGCCAGCAGTTACTTCCAATCGGGGGATACGCAGTATTTT
cdr3_length: 14
v_call: TRBV27
j_call: TRBJ2-3
d_call: -
clone_size: -

cdr3_aa: CATSRVRQENYGYTF
cdr3_nt: TGTGCCACCAGCAGAGTTAGACAGGAGAACTATGGCTACACCTTC
cdr3_length: 15
v_call: TRBV15
j_call: TRBJ1-2
d_call: -
clone_size: -

cdr3_aa: CASSPPGTRVNNEQFF
cdr3_nt: TGTGCCAGCAGCCCACCCGGGACTAGGGTAAACAATGAGCAGTTCTTC
cdr3_length: 16
v_call: TRBV7-2
j_call: TRBJ2-1
d_call: TRBD2
clone_size: -

cdr3_aa: CASSLEGPGWGRTEAFF
cdr3_nt: TGTGCCAGCAGCTTAGAGGGGCCCGGGTGGGGAAGAACTGAAGCTTTCTTT
cdr3_length: 17
v_call: TRBV11-3
j_call: TRBJ1-1
d_call: -
clone_size: -

cdr3_aa: CASSVAGTGDQPQHF
cdr3_nt: TGTGCCAGCAGCGTCGCCGGGACAGGGGATCAGCCCCAGCATTTT
cdr3_length: 15
v_call: TRBV7-9
j_call: TRBJ1-5
d_call: TRBD1
clone_size: -

cdr3_aa: CASSYYSLNTEAFF
cdr3_nt: TGTGCCAGCAGTTATTACTCCTTGAACACTGAAGCTTTCTTT
cdr3_length: 14
v_call: TRBV6-2/TRBV6-3
j_call: TRBJ1-1
d_call: -
clone_size: few

cdr3_aa: CASSPSSPGTTYEQYF
cdr3_nt: TGTGCCAGCTCACCCAGCAGTCCAGGGACTACCTACGAGCAGTACTTC
cdr3_length: 16
v_call: TRBV18
j_call: TRBJ2-7
d_call: TRBD2
clone_size: -

cdr3_aa: CAIDEGTGGRVEQFF
cdr3_nt: TGTGCCATCGATGAAGGGACAGGGGGTAGGGTTGAGCAGTTCTTC
cdr3_length: 15
v_call: TRBV10-3
j_call: TRBJ2-1
d_call: TRBD1
clone_size: -

cdr3_aa: CASSSGPGSNTEAFF
cdr3_nt: TGTGCCAGCAGCTCTGGTCCGGGGTCGAACACTGAAGCTTTCTTT
cdr3_length: 15
v_call: TRBV5-5
j_call: TRBJ1-1
d_call: -
clone_size: -

cdr3_aa: CASSSQEGYSPLHF
cdr3_nt: TGTGCCAGCAGCTCCCAGGAGGGATATTCACCCCTCCACTTT
cdr3_length: 14
v_call: TRBV5-4
j_call: TRBJ1-6
d_call: -
clone_size: -

cdr3_aa: CASSERWQGAGYTF
cdr3_nt: TGTGCCAGCAGTGAACGTTGGCAGGGCGCTGGCTACACCTTC
cdr3_length: 14
v_call: TRBV2
j_call: TRBJ1-2
d_call: -
clone_size: -

cdr3_aa: CASSTLAGAYNEQFF
cdr3_nt: TGTGCCAGCAGCACTCTAGCGGGCGCTTACAATGAGCAGTTCTTC
cdr3_length: 15
v_call: TRBV7-2
j_call: TRBJ2-1
d_call: TRBD2
clone_size: -

cdr3_aa: CASSPQGSGHGQETQYF
cdr3_nt: TGCGCCAGCTCCCCCCAGGGTTCGGGACATGGGCAAGAGACCCAGTACTTC
cdr3_length: 17
v_call: TRBV4-1
j_call: TRBJ2-5
d_call: -
clone_size: -

cdr3_aa: CASSLSEDTEAFF
cdr3_nt: TGTGCCAGCAGCTTATCGGAGGACACTGAAGCTTTCTTT
cdr3_length: 13
v_call: TRBV11-3
j_call: TRBJ1-1
d_call: -
clone_size: -

cdr3_aa: CSVPGQTTNYGYTF
cdr3_nt: TGCAGCGTACCCGGACAGACTACTAACTATGGCTACACCTTC
cdr3_length: 14
v_call: TRBV29-1
j_call: TRBJ1-2
d_call: -
clone_size: few

cdr3_aa: CASSLRGTSSTDTQYF
cdr3_nt: TGTGCCAGCAGCTTACGCGGGACTAGCAGCACAGATACGCAGTATTTT
cdr3_length: 16
v_call: TRBV7-2
j_call: TRBJ2-3
d_call: TRBD2
clone_size: -

cdr3_aa: CAWSVRGNNQPQHF
cdr3_nt: TGTGCCTGGAGTGTACGAGGCAACAATCAGCCCCAGCATTTT
cdr3_length: 14
v_call: TRBV30
j_call: TRBJ1-5
d_call: -
clone_size: -